One sample yielded the 13 T cell receptor beta chains listed below, sequenced in a study of CD8 T cells in ankylosing spondylitis. TCRdb processed the 5' RACE reads anew with MiXCR; each CDR3 protein has one entry. The data contain a few hundred thousand distinct CDR3 sequences, 10% of them singletons. The source material was blood, either unsorted or a sorted T cell fraction (not recorded which). The receptors shown here come from a male donor with ankylosing spondylitis or in good health (not recorded which).

This clonotype was recorded at least ten times. The chain carries TRBV29-1 and TRBJ1-4; D gene uncertain. The CDR3 loop spans 12 amino acids. The germline V gene encodes CDR1 SQVTM and CDR2 ANQGSEA. The V and J ends lost 6 bases and 4 bases respectively, with 9 bases between them. CDR3 sequence: CSVKTSNEKLFF. As DNA, the CDR3 is TGCAGCGTGAAGACGAGTAATGAAAAACTGTTTTTT. Full variable domain (outside the CDR3, taken from reference TRBV29-1 and TRBJ1-4): SAVISQKPSRDICQRGTSLTIQCQVDSQVTMMFWYRQQPGQSLTLIATANQGSEATYESGFVIDKFPISRPNLTFSTLTVSNMSPEDSSIYLCSVKTSNEKLFFGSGTQLSVL.

This clonotype has just one count. A much more abundant neighbour one base away suggests this may be a read error. This chain links TRBV5-5 with TRBJ1-5; D call uncertain. The CDR3 runs to 16 residues. Germline lookup yields CDR1 SGHKS and CDR2 YYEKEE (reference sequence). CDR3 DNA: TGTGCCAGCAGCTTGACAGACCGATATAGCAATCAGCCCCGGCATTTT. Its translation is CASSLTDRYSNQPRHF.

This clonotype was found many times. The rearrangement links TRBV5-1 to TRBJ2-2; 7 bases are a match to TRBD2. This CDR3 contains 16 residues. V lost 6 bases, J lost 0 bases, and 8 bases stayed unmatched. From germline, CDR1 is SGHRS and CDR2 YFSETQ. The CDR3 coding sequence is TGCGCCAGCATACCAGGCGGGGGACCGAACACCGGGGAGCTGTTTTTT. Translation gives CASIPGGGPNTGELFF. Filled out from reference TRBV5-1 and TRBJ2-2, the complete variable domain reads KAGVTQTPRYLIKTRGQQVTLSCSPISGHRSVSWYQQTPGQGLQFLFEYFSETQRNKGNFPGRFSGRQFSNSRSEMNVSTLELGDSALYLCASIPGGGPNTGELFFGEGSRLTVL.

In this sample, this clonotype turned up many times. The chain joins TRBV12-3 or TRBV12-4 to TRBJ2-1, with 12 bases aligning to TRBD2. The CDR3 spans 14 residues. V shed 7 bases and J 7 bases; nucleotides not matched to a gene: 5. The CDR3 reads CASTQTSGGNEQFF. CDR3 nucleotide sequence: TGTGCCAGCACCCAGACTAGCGGGGGTAATGAGCAGTTCTTC.

Ten or more counts support this clonotype. V and J are TRBV6-5 and TRBJ2-1; TRBD2 matches 9 bases. Germline V lookup: CDR1 MNHEY, CDR2 SVGAGI. V shed 0 bases and J 1 base; nucleotides not matched to a gene: 10. The CDR3 is 19 amino acids. This chain's CDR3 is CASSYSGQRGVPSYNEQFF. Here the CDR3 DNA reads TGTGCCAGCAGTTACTCGGGCCAGCGGGGGGTACCTTCCTACAATGAGCAGTTCTTC.

This clonotype came up a few times. This chain joins TRBV25-1 and TRBJ2-3, with TRBD2 matching 10 bases. Germline CDR1 and CDR2: MGHDK and SYGVNS. The CDR3 runs 18 residues. V was pared by 3 bases and J by 4 bases, with 13 bases of the junction left unmatched. CDR3 sequence reads: CASSDIAGGPVTADTQYF. The CDR3 nucleotides are TGTGCCAGCAGTGATATAGCGGGGGGCCCCGTAACAGCAGATACGCAGTATTTT. The entire variable domain, with the rest obtained from reference TRBV25-1 and TRBJ2-3, is as follows: EADIYQTPRYLVIGTGKKITLECSQTMGHDKMYWYQQDPGMELHLIHYSYGVNSTEKGDLSSESTVSRIRTEHFPLTLESARPSHTSQYLCASSDIAGGPVTADTQYFGPGTRLTVL.

This clonotype appeared a few times. V and J are TRBV6-1 and TRBJ1-5, with D possibly matching TRBD1 (5 bases). The CDR3 extends over 14 amino acids. Germline loops: CDR1 MNHNS, CDR2 SASEGT. Trimming stripped 3 bases from V and 0 bases from J, with 6 bases between. CDR3 residues: CASSETVSNQPQHF. CDR3 bases: TGTGCCAGCAGTGAGACAGTTAGCAATCAGCCCCAGCATTTT.

Points on this clonotype: A much more abundant neighbour one base away suggests this may be a read error. The chain combines TRBV6-5 with TRBJ2-7; 11 positions match TRBD2. CDR1 and CDR2 (germline): MNHEY, SVGAGI. The CDR3 sequence is 15 residues long. CDR3 DNA: TGTGCCAGCAGTTCGACTAGCGGGGACTACTACGAGCCGTACTTC. Protein sequence: CASSSTSGDYYEPYF.

This clonotype was counted ten times or more. The V call is TRBV30, the J call TRBJ2-7; 8 nucleotides align to TRBD2. Germline CDR1 and CDR2: GTSNPN and SVGIG (reference sequence). V shed 0 bases, J shed 1 base, and the junction held 17 bases outside the gene matches. CDR3 size: 19 residues. CDR3 sequence (DNA): TGTGCCTGGAGTGTTGGACTTCTTATGGGACCGGGGGGGTCCTACGAGCAGTACTTC. Its translation is CAWSVGLLMGPGGSYEQYF.

CDR3 DNA: TGTGCCATCAGTGAGCGGGTGGCGGGGAGAAGCACAGATACGCAGTATTTT. Encoded protein: CAISERVAGRSTDTQYF. The genes are TRBV10-3 and TRBJ2-3; a possible D gene is TRBD2 (6 bases). CDR1 ENHRY and CDR2 SYGVKD come from the germline V gene. Trimming pared 2 bases from V and 0 bases from J, leaving 15 bases between. CDR3 length: 17 amino acids.

The sample holds a few counts of this clonotype. V usage is TRBV2 and J usage is TRBJ2-5; D possibly corresponds to TRBD2 (5 bases). CDR3 length: 14 residues. The germline gives CDR1 SNHLY, CDR2 FYNNEI. Trimming cost V 6 bases and J 1 base, with 12 bases left between them. In nucleotides, the CDR3 is TGTGCCAGCAGGGTTAGCGAGGCCCAAGAGACCCAGTACTTC. Residues: CASRVSEAQETQYF. Looking up the rest from reference TRBV2 and TRBJ2-5 gives the full variable domain: EPEVTQTPSHQVTQMGQEVILRCVPISNHLYFYWYRQILGQKVEFLVSFYNNEISEKSEIFDDQFSVERPDGSNFTLKIRSTKLEDSAMYFCASRVSEAQETQYFGPGTRLLVL.

This clonotype was picked up many times. The chain has TRBV6-5 and TRBJ2-5; D ambiguous. Germline lookup yields CDR1 MNHEY and CDR2 SVGAGI. V gave up 5 bases and J gave up 4 bases, with 8 bases separating them. This CDR3 has 12 residues. CDR3 region: CASSTPGETQYF. DNA of the CDR3: TGTGCCAGCAGTACCCCTGGAGAGACCCAGTACTTC.

In its sample, this clonotype was seen many times. V gene TRBV6-1 combines with J gene TRBJ1-6; TRBD1 agrees at 7 bases. Germline V gives CDR1 MNHNS, CDR2 SASEGT. The CDR3 sequence is 16 residues long. J lost 7 bases, V lost 7 bases, and 13 bases had no gene match. The CDR3 reads CASTPKGGAENSPLHF. The CDR3 nucleotides read TGTGCCAGCACCCCAAAAGGGGGCGCAGAGAATTCACCCCTCCACTTT.